The source of this T cell receptor beta chain is a study of shared clonotypes between healthy human individuals. The repertoire was sequenced with immunoSEQ multiplex PCR; TCRdb's copy has only in-frame clones and lacks some. The sample has about 500,000 clones; 70% to 80% are singletons. This CDR3 is built from 12 residues. Per the germline V gene, CDR1 is SGHNT and CDR2 is YYREEE (reference sequence). A word on this clone: Germline and junction disagree at one end, which may indicate a read error.

The source is a woman in her 40s in good health. Some clones in this sample may be carry-over from other donors' samples. The chain uses TRBV5-4 and TRBJ2-1; D possibly uses TRBD1 or TRBD2 (5 bases each). Input material: PBMCs. As DNA, the CDR3 is TGTGCCAGCAGTTTGGGGGACCTAGAGCAGTTCTTC. It encodes CASSLGDLEQFF.